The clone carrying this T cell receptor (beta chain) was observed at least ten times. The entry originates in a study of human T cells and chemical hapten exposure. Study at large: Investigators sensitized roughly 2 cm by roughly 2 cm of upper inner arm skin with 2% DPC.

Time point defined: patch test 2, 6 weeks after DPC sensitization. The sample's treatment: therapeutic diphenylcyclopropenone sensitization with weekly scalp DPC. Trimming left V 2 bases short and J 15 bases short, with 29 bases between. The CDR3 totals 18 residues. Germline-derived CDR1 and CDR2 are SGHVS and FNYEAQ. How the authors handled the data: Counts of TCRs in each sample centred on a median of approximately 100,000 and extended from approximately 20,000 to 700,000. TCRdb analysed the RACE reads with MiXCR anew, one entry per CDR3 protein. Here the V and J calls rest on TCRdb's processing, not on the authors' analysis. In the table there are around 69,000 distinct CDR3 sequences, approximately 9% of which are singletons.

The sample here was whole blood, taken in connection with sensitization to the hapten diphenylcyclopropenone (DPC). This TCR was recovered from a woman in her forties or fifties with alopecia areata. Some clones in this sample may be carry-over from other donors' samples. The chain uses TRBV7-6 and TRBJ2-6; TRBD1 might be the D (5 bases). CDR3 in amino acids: CASSLNPFLASGATDLTF. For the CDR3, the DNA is TGTGCCAGCAGCTTAAATCCGTTCCTCGCGTCTGGGGCCACCGACCTGACTTTC.